This T cell receptor beta chain was recorded in a study of blood T cell repertoires in COVID-19. Study-level information: The United States, Italy and Spain provided the acute and convalescent COVID-19 samples.

The V gene lost 6 bases and the J gene lost 7 bases, with 13 bases spanning the gap. The CDR3 length is 13 residues. Germline CDR1 reads SQVTM; CDR2 reads ANQGSEA. Libraries were prepared by immunoSEQ multiplex PCR; TCRdb keeps only in-frame clonotypes and omits some of them. The data hold under 350,000 clones, with about nine tenths observed a single time. Membership in each cohort depended on participant-reported clinical history. Two negative PCRs, clearance, or symptom resolution were required of recovered Cohort 3 donors. The V call is TRBV29-1, the J call TRBJ1-6; D is undetermined. The specimen sequenced was PBMCs or T cells enriched from blood (not recorded which). This sequence was found in a woman aged 55 to 70 who had recovered from COVID-19. CDR3 in amino acids: CSVGNRKNSPLHF. Here the CDR3 DNA reads TGCAGCGTAGGAAACAGAAAAAATTCACCCCTCCACTTT.